This TCR beta chain was sequenced in a study of blood T cell repertoires in COVID-19. Whole-study context: T cells, B-cell-depleted T cells, or PBMCs provided the cDNA or gDNA that served as material.

Per the study methods: How many nucleated cells were present was estimated from reference gene primer amplification. Assay used: immunoSEQ multiplex PCR; TCRdb lists only in-frame clones, some missing. V and J calls and clone size are as listed in that table; D and trimming were resolved from the DNA. This table holds 160,000 or so clones, around nine tenths found once. In germline, CDR1 is MDHEN, CDR2 SYDVKM. V trimming: 5 bases; J trimming: 5 bases; junction bases outside the gene matches: 2. CDR3 length: 15 residues. In Seattle, patients joined the study during active infection and were tracked longitudinally.

The TCR comes from a woman in her 70s with COVID-19, enrolled during active disease. The sample comprised peripheral blood. The rearrangement links TRBV28 to TRBJ2-1, with TRBD2 identical over 14 bases. This chain's CDR3 is CASSGTSGGHNEQFF. The CDR3, as DNA: TGTGCCAGCAGTGGGACTAGCGGGGGACACAATGAGCAGTTCTTC.